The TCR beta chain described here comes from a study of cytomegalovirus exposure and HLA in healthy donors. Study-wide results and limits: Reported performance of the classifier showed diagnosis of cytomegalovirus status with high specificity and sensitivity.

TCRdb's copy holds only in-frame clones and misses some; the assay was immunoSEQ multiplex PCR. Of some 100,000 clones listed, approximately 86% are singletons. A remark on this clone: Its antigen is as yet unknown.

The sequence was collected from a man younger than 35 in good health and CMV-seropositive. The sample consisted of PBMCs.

CDR3 coding DNA: TGTGCCAGCAGTGGCCCGGGACAGTATGGCTACACCTTC. Protein product: CASSGPGQYGYTF. The rearrangement uses TRBV2 and TRBJ1-2; 7 positions agree with TRBD1. The CDR3 is made up of 13 amino acids. In germline, CDR1 is SNHLY, CDR2 FYNNEI. V shed 4 bases and J 5 bases; nucleotides not matched to a gene: 4.